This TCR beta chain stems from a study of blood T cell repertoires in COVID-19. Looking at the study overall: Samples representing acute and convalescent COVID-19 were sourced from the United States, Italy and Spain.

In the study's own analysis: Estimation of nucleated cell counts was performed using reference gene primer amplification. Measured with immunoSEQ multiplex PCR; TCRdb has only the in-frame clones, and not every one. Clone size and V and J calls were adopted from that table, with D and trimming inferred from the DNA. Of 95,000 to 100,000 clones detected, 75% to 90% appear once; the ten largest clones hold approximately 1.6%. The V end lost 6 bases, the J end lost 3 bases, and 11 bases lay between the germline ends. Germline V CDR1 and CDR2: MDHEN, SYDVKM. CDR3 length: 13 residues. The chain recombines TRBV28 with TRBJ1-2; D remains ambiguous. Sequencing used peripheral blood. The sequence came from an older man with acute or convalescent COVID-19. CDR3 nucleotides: TGTGCCAGCAGCCCGCCCGGGGACTATGGCTACACCTTC. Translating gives CASSPPGDYGYTF.